A selection of T cell receptor beta chains follows, all from one sample in a study of blood T cells in healthy people across ages. Via MiXCR, TCRdb re-called the 5' RACE reads, giving one row per CDR3 protein. The data show around 1.5 million distinct CDR3 sequences, 30% to 35% seen once. Sample: blood. These receptors were collected from a young woman in good health. Both conserved end residues are part of each CDR3. The D gene is left open where the match is weak. Not all rows give a size; the values are once, few, many and, for expanded clones, a class.

abundance	v_gene	j_gene	d_gene	CDR3aa	CDR3nt
.	TRBV5-5	TRBJ2-7	.	CASNQRRGFAYEQYF	TGTGCCAGCAACCAACGACGCGGGTTCGCCTACGAGCAGTACTTC
.	TRBV28	TRBJ1-5	TRBD1	CASSLGDRGVSSNQPQHF	TGTGCCAGCAGCTTGGGGGACAGGGGCGTGAGTAGCAATCAGCCCCAGCATTTT
.	TRBV20-1	TRBJ1-3	.	CSARVPSGSNSGNTIYF	TGCAGTGCTAGAGTGCCCAGCGGGAGTAACTCTGGAAACACCATATATTTT
.	TRBV13	TRBJ2-3	.	CASTSMGGGRSSIRRTDTQYF	TGTGCCAGCACCTCGATGGGGGGGGGCAGGTCTTCAATTCGCCGCACAGATACGCAGTATTTT
.	TRBV7-3	TRBJ2-1	TRBD1	CASSPGQGQYNEQFF	TGTGCCAGCAGCCCGGGACAGGGGCAATACAATGAGCAGTTCTTC
many	TRBV3-1	TRBJ2-1	.	CASSQLSSYNEQFF	TGTGCCAGCAGTCAACTAAGCTCCTACAATGAGCAGTTCTTC
.	TRBV6-5	TRBJ1-2	TRBD1	CASSRGQGTRNYGYTF	TGTGCCAGCAGTCGGGGACAGGGAACGAGGAACTATGGCTACACCTTC
many	TRBV10-3	TRBJ1-2	.	CAISAQGGGYTF	TGTGCCATCAGTGCACAGGGTGGAGGCTACACCTTC
.	TRBV6-5	TRBJ2-7	.	CASSYSGDRPYEQYF	TGTGCCAGCAGTTACAGCGGGGACAGGCCCTACGAGCAGTACTTC
.	TRBV12-3/TRBV12-4	TRBJ2-2	.	CASSPRAATNTGELFF	TGTGCCAGCAGCCCAAGGGCGGCGACAAACACCGGGGAGCTGTTTTTT
.	TRBV10-3	TRBJ2-7	.	CAISTGRMDSYEQYF	TGTGCCATCAGTACAGGGAGGATGGACTCCTACGAGCAGTACTTC
.	TRBV28	TRBJ2-1	.	CASSFARLGGYNEQFF	TGTGCCAGCAGTTTTGCTCGACTAGGGGGGTACAATGAGCAGTTCTTC
.	TRBV10-3	TRBJ2-7	.	CAISDDPGEQYF	TGTGCCATCAGTGATGATCCTGGTGAGCAGTACTTC
.	TRBV5-1	TRBJ2-1	.	CASTPGTGNNEQFF	TGCGCCAGCACCCCCGGGACTGGGAACAATGAGCAGTTCTTC
.	TRBV12-3/TRBV12-4	TRBJ1-2	.	CASSLGGSPYGYTF	TGTGCCAGCAGTTTAGGTGGCAGCCCCTATGGCTACACCTTC
few	TRBV4-1	TRBJ2-2	.	CASSQEQPGLPNTGELFF	TGCGCCAGCAGCCAAGAACAACCGGGGCTGCCGAACACCGGGGAGCTGTTTTTT
.	TRBV21-1	TRBJ2-1	.	CASSKGILAGNSYNEQFF	TGTGCCAGCAGCAAAGGGATACTAGCGGGGAACTCCTACAATGAGCAGTTCTTC
few	TRBV20-1	TRBJ2-7	.	CSARGTASYEQYF	TGCAGTGCTCGCGGGACAGCTTCCTACGAGCAGTACTTC
few	TRBV9	TRBJ2-7	TRBD2	CASSAGTNEQYF	TGTGCCAGCAGCGCGGGGACTAACGAGCAGTACTTC
few	TRBV2	TRBJ1-1	.	CASSAQGIVYTEAFF	TGTGCCAGCAGCGCACAGGGAATAGTATACACTGAAGCTTTCTTT
few	TRBV7-3	TRBJ1-1	.	CASSFRDNTEAFF	TGTGCCAGCAGCTTTAGGGACAACACTGAAGCTTTCTTT
.	TRBV5-1	TRBJ2-5	.	CASSLGFGGKQETQYF	TGCGCCAGCAGCTTGGGCTTCGGGGGAAAACAAGAGACCCAGTACTTC
.	TRBV7-9	TRBJ2-3	.	CASGHRADSTDTQYF	TGTGCCAGCGGCCACCGGGCGGACAGCACAGATACGCAGTATTTT
few	TRBV9	TRBJ2-1	.	CASSYDYGAYNEQFF	TGTGCCAGCAGCTATGATTATGGCGCCTACAATGAGCAGTTCTTC
few	TRBV12-3/TRBV12-4	TRBJ1-4	.	CASSPVQGGTNEKLFF	TGTGCCAGCAGTCCCGTTCAGGGAGGAACTAATGAAAAACTGTTTTTT
.	TRBV28	TRBJ1-2	.	CASSFISGPPGYGYTF	TGTGCCAGCAGTTTTATCAGTGGGCCGCCGGGCTATGGCTACACCTTC
.	TRBV7-2	TRBJ2-7	.	CASSLIRGLSSYEQYF	TGTGCCAGCAGCTTAATTAGGGGTCTTTCATCCTACGAGCAGTACTTC
.	TRBV25-1	TRBJ2-7	.	CASSAPSRWLIYEQYF	TGTGCCAGCAGTGCCCCGAGCCGTTGGTTAATCTACGAGCAGTACTTC
.	TRBV7-8	TRBJ1-3	.	CASSYDRTSGNTIYF	TGTGCCAGCAGCTACGATCGGACCTCTGGAAACACCATATATTTT
few	TRBV7-8	TRBJ2-5	TRBD1	CASSQRGTDKETQYF	TGTGCCAGCAGCCAGAGGGGGACAGATAAAGAGACCCAGTACTTC
.	TRBV6-2/TRBV6-3	TRBJ2-1	TRBD2	CASKDSGGTYNEQFF	TGTGCCAGCAAGGACAGCGGGGGAACCTACAATGAGCAGTTCTTC
many	TRBV7-3	TRBJ2-1	TRBD2	CASSSLADLPGEQFF	TGTGCCAGCAGCTCGCTAGCGGATCTTCCAGGGGAGCAGTTCTTC
many	TRBV10-3	TRBJ2-1	.	CAISQAASYNEQFF	TGTGCCATCTCCCAAGCGGCCTCCTACAATGAGCAGTTCTTC
few	TRBV7-8	TRBJ2-3	.	CASSPTQGTDTQYF	TGTGCCAGCAGCCCTACCCAGGGCACAGATACGCAGTATTTT
few	TRBV20-1	TRBJ2-5	.	CSAIGTSQETQYF	TGCAGTGCGATTGGGACATCGCAAGAGACCCAGTACTTC
few	TRBV4-1	TRBJ2-7	.	CASSPQGTGISYEQYF	TGCGCCAGCAGCCCCCAAGGAACGGGAATCTCCTACGAGCAGTACTTC
few	TRBV10-2	TRBJ2-3	.	CASCDQAGGTDTQYF	TGCGCCAGCTGCGACCAGGCCGGCGGGACAGATACGCAGTATTTT
.	TRBV2	TRBJ2-3	TRBD2	CASSSRASGKLDPQYF	TGTGCCAGCAGTTCACGGGCTAGCGGGAAGTTGGATCCGCAGTATTTT
.	TRBV11-1	TRBJ1-1	.	CASSPRAPAEAFF	TGTGCCAGCAGCCCCAGGGCCCCGGCTGAAGCTTTCTTT
.	TRBV4-1	TRBJ2-7	TRBD2	CASSQLPGLAGVREQYF	TGCGCCAGCAGCCAACTTCCCGGACTAGCGGGAGTACGTGAGCAGTACTTC
few	TRBV7-9	TRBJ1-1	.	CASSQAGLPRAFF	TGTGCCAGCAGCCAAGCTGGGCTACCAAGGGCTTTCTTT
few	TRBV20-1	TRBJ2-3	TRBD2	CSATPRASGIGADTQYF	TGCAGTGCTACCCCGAGGGCTAGCGGGATTGGGGCAGATACGCAGTATTTT
few	TRBV5-1	TRBJ2-1	TRBD2	CASSGQLAGYNEQFF	TGCGCCAGCAGCGGACAACTAGCGGGCTACAATGAGCAGTTCTTC
.	TRBV7-9	TRBJ1-2	TRBD1	CASSWGQGNDYGYTF	TGTGCCAGCAGCTGGGGACAGGGGAACGACTATGGCTACACCTTC
few	TRBV5-1	TRBJ2-1	TRBD1	CASRQGQGNNEQFF	TGCGCCAGCAGGCAGGGACAGGGTAACAATGAGCAGTTCTTC
.	TRBV20-1	TRBJ2-7	.	CSANRANSYEQYF	TGCAGTGCGAACAGGGCAAACTCCTACGAGCAGTACTTC
.	TRBV6-5	TRBJ2-5	.	CASGRRQETQYF	TGTGCCAGCGGGCGTAGGCAAGAGACCCAGTACTTC
.	TRBV6-1	TRBJ2-5	.	CASIPGRHQETQYF	TGTGCCAGCATCCCTGGACGGCACCAAGAGACCCAGTACTTC